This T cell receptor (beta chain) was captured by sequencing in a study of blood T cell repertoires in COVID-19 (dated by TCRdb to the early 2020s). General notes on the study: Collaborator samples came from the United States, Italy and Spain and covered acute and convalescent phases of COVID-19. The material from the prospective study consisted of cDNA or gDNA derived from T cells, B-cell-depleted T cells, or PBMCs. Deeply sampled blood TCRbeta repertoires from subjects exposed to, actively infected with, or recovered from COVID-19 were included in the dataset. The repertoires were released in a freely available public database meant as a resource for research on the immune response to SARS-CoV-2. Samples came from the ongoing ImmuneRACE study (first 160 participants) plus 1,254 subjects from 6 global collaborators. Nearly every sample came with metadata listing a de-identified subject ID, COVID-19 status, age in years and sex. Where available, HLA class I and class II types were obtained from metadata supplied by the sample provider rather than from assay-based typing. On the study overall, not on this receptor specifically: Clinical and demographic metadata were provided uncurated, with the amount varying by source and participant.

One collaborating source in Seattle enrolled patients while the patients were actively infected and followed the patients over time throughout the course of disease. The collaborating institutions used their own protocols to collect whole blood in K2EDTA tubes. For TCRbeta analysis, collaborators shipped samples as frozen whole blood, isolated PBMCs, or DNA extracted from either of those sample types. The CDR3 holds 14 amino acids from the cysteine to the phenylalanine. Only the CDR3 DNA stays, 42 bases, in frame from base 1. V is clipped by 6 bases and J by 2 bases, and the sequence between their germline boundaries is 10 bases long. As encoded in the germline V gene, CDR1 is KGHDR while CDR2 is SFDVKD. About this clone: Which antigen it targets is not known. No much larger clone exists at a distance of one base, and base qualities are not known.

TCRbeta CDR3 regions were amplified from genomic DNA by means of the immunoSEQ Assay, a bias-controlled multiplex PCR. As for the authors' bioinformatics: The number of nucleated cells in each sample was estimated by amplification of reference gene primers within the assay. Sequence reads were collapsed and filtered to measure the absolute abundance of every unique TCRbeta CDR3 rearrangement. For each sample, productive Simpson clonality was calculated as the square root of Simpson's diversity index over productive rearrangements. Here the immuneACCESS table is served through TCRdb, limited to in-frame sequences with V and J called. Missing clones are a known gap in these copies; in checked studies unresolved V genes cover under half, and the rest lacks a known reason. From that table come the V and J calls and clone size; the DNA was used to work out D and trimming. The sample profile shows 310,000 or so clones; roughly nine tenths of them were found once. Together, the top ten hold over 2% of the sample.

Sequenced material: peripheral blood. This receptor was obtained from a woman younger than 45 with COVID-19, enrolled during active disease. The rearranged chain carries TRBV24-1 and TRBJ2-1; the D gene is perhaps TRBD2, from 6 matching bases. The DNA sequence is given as TGTGCCACCAGTCCCGGGAGCCCCTACAATGAGCAGTTCTTC. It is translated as CATSPGSPYNEQFF.